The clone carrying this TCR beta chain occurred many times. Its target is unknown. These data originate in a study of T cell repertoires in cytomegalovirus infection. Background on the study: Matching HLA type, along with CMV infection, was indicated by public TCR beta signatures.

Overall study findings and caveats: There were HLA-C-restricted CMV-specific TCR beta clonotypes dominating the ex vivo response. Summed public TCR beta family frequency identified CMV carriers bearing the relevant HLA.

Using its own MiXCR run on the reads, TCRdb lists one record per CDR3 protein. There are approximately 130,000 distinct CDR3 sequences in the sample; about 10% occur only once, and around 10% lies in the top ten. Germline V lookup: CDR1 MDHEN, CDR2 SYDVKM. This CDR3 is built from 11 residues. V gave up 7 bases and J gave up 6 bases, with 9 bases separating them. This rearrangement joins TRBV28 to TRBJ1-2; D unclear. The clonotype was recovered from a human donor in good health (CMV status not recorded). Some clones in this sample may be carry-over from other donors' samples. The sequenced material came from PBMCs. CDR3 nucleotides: TGTGCCAGCACCCGCAGTGATGGCTACACCTTC. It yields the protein CASTRSDGYTF.